This T cell receptor (beta chain) emerged from a study of T-cell reconstitution after alpha-beta-depleted transplantation in children. This clonotype was recorded at least ten times. Using unique molecular identifiers, the investigators prepared the TCRbeta library. TCRdb recomputed calls from the PCR reads with MiXCR, one row per CDR3 protein. Among about 600,000 distinct CDR3 sequences, 10% to 15% were seen once, and the ten largest hold approximately 2%. The V and J ends lost 3 bases and 0 bases respectively, with 2 bases between them. The CDR3 length is 13 residues. In germline, CDR1 is KGHSH, CDR2 LQKENI.

The chain combines TRBV18 with TRBJ2-2; no clear D. Source: PBMCs, mostly from graft donor cells, taken 360 days after TCRalphabeta/CD19-depleted stem cell transplant. The clonotype originates from a male patient aged 10 to 17 who had a stem cell transplant for acute myeloid leukemia, so the T cells may come from the graft donor. This chain's CDR3 is CASSPANTGELFF. The CDR3 nucleotides read TGTGCCAGCTCACCGGCGAACACCGGGGAGCTGTTTTTT.